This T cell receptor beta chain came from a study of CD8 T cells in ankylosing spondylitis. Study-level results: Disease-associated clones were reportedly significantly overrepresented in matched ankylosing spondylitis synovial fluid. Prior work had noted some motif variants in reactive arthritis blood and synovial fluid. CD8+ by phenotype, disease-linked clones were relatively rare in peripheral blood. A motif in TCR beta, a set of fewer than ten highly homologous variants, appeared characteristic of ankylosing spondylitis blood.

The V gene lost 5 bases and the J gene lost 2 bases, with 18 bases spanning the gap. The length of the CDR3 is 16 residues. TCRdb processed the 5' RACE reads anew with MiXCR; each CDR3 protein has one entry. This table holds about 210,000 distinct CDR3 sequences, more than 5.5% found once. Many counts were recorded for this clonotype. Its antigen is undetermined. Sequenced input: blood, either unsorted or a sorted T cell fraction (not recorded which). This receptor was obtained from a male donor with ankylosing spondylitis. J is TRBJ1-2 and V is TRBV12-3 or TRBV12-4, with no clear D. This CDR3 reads CASSPLAEPLNYGYTF. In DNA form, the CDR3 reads TGTGCCAGCAGTCCCCTGGCAGAGCCGTTAAACTATGGCTACACCTTC.